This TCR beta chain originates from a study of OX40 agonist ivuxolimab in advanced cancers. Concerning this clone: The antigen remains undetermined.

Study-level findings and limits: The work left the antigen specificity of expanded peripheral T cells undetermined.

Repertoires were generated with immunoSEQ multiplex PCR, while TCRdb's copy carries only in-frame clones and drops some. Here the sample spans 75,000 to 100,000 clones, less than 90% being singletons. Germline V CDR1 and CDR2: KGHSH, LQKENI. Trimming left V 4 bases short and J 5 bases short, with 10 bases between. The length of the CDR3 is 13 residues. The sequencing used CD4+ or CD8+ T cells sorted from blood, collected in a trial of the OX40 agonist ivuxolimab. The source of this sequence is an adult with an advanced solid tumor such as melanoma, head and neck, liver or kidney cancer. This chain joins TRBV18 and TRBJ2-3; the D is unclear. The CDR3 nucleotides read TGTGCCAGCTCACGTGACCAACAAGATACGCAGTATTTT. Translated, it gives CASSRDQQDTQYF.